This TCR beta chain was identified during a study of T cells in localized non-small cell lung cancer. The study's findings and limits: A denser population of T cells in blood accompanied longer overall survival.

A word on this clone: Its antigen is unknown.

TCRdb keeps only in-frame clones here, not all; method: immunoSEQ multiplex PCR. The sample gives 4,200 or so clones, 25% of which show up once; over 8% is in the top ten. This clonotype originated in a male donor older than 55 with stage I lung adenocarcinoma. Sequences were derived from lung tumor tissue, sampled before any cancer treatment.

In DNA form, the CDR3 reads TGTGCTAGTGGTTTGGTAACGGGCACAGGCCTAATGAACACTGAAGCTTTCTTT. It encodes CASGLVTGTGLMNTEAFF. This chain joins TRBV12-5 and TRBJ1-1, with D possibly matching TRBD1 (5 bases). V was clipped by 0 bases and J by 0 bases, with 17 bases between them. The CDR3 is 18 residues long. Germline CDR1 reads LGHNT; CDR2 reads FRNRAP.